This T cell receptor (beta chain) stems from a study of graft-versus-host responses after intestinal transplantation. Germline V gene lookup returns CDR1 SGHVS and CDR2 FNYEAQ. The CDR3 runs 20 residues. With 0 bases clipped from V and 1 base from J, the junction kept 14 bases outside the gene matches. Sequencing used immunoSEQ multiplex PCR; TCRdb keeps in-frame clones, though not all of them. Of 150,000 or so clones listed, 85% to 95% are singletons. In the case of this clone: The target antigen is unknown.

The sample here was unstimulated CD4+ T cells sorted from spleen or lymph node cells, taken before intestinal transplant. The clonotype was recovered from a human donor who received an intestinal transplant. The chain has TRBV7-6 and TRBJ2-2; TRBD1 matches 7 bases. The CDR3 here is CASSLATTRQGNWNTGELFF. The CDR3 nucleotides are TGTGCCAGCAGCTTAGCGACGACGAGACAGGGCAACTGGAACACCGGGGAGCTGTTTTTT. Variable domain in full (rest from reference TRBV7-6 and TRBJ2-2): GAGVSQSPRYKVTKRGQDVALRCDPISGHVSLYWYRQALGQGPEFLTYFNYEAQQDKSGLPNDRFSAERPEGSISTLTIQRTEQRDSAMYRCASSLATTRQGNWNTGELFFGEGSRLTVL.